This T cell receptor (beta chain) was retrieved from a study of blood T cell repertoires in COVID-19. Per germline, CDR1 SGHRS and CDR2 YFSETQ. V shed 7 bases, J shed 1 base, and the junction held 5 bases outside the gene matches. The CDR3 is 15 amino acids. The repertoire was sequenced with immunoSEQ multiplex PCR; TCRdb's copy has only in-frame clones and lacks some. The sample includes around 24,000 clones, about nine tenths of them seen just once. Sequencing was done on a sample of peripheral blood. V and J are TRBV5-1 and TRBJ2-2; TRBD1 aligns across 9 bases. The source is a human donor in a cohort sampled during active COVID-19. The CDR3 protein is CASQRGQGNTGELFF. The CDR3, as DNA: TGCGCCAGCCAAAGGGGACAGGGGAACACCGGGGAGCTGTTTTTT.